One and the same sample provided the 15 T cell receptor beta chains below, sequenced in a study of control samples from healthy donors and cancer patients. Data came from immunoSEQ multiplex PCR; TCRdb stores just in-frame clones and leaves some out. The table lists just over 150,000 clones, approximately 93% of them singletons. The material sequenced was blood. These receptors came from a man aged 50 to 60 in good health.

The chain employs TRBV24-1 and TRBJ2-7, with D possibly TRBD1 on 6 matching bases. V lost 3 bases to trimming and J lost 5 bases, with 19 bases between them. Germline V CDR1 and CDR2: KGHDR, SFDVKD. The CDR3 sequence is 16 residues long. The CDR3 loop is CATSDPSPGQTNEQYF. The CDR3 DNA sequence: TGTGCCACCAGTGATCCCTCTCCGGGACAAACCAACGAGCAGTACTTC.

CDR3 residues: CASSSGTGEETQYF. CDR3 sequence (DNA): TGCGCCAGCAGCTCCGGGACAGGGGAAGAGACCCAGTACTTC. V is TRBV5-1 and J is TRBJ2-5; TRBD1 matches at 10 bases. The V segment lost 3 bases and the J segment 3 bases; nucleotides outside the gene matches: 2. This CDR3 has 14 residues. Germline CDR1 SGHRS, CDR2 YFSETQ.

The CDR3 bases are TGTGCCAGCAGTTTAATTGGGTACGAGCAGTACTTC. Its translation is CASSLIGYEQYF. The chain joins TRBV28 to TRBJ2-7; D unclear. There are 12 residues in the CDR3. Trimming removed 2 bases from V and 4 bases from J, with 6 bases in between. CDR1 MDHEN and CDR2 SYDVKM come from the germline V gene.

This chain joins TRBV5-1 and TRBJ2-7; perhaps TRBD1 as D (5 bases). V was clipped by 4 bases and J by 3 bases, with 11 bases between them. This CDR3 is 13 amino acids long. Looked up from germline, CDR1 is SGHRS and CDR2 is YFSETQ. CDR3 sequence (DNA): TGCGCCAGCAGCCCCCAGGGTTTCTACGAGCAGTACTTC. It yields the protein CASSPQGFYEQYF.

This chain links TRBV6-5 with TRBJ2-7; 8 bases agree with TRBD1. The CDR3 extends over 12 amino acids. The germline V gene has CDR1 MNHEY and CDR2 SVGAGI. Trimming cost V 7 bases and J 5 bases; bases outside gene matches: 4. CDR3 in amino acids: CASNRGNNEQYF. The DNA for the CDR3 is TGTGCCAGCAACAGGGGGAATAACGAGCAGTACTTC.

V usage is TRBV19 and J usage is TRBJ2-5; 10 positions agree with TRBD1. The germline V gene encodes CDR1 LNHDA and CDR2 SQIVND (reference sequence). The CDR3 spans 17 residues. Trimming removed 1 base from V and 2 bases from J; junction bases left unmatched: 7. The CDR3 bases are TGTGCCAGTAGTATAGGGGCCCCGGGACAGGGGCAAGAGACCCAGTACTTC. It specifies CASSIGAPGQGQETQYF.

The chain joins TRBV15 to TRBJ2-7, with TRBD1 matching 7 bases. The CDR3 has 17 residues. Losses at the gene ends were 0 bases for V and 1 base for J; bases not matched to a gene: 9. The germline CDR1 and CDR2 sequences are LNHNV and YYDKDF (reference sequence). The CDR3 spells CATSRDSRDSFSYEQYF. CDR3 DNA sequence: TGTGCCACCAGCAGAGATTCTCGGGACAGTTTTTCCTACGAGCAGTACTTC.

The chain carries TRBV5-1 and TRBJ2-2, with 16 bases that match TRBD2. After removal of 4 bases from V and 4 bases from J, the junction contained 4 bases not matched to a gene. This CDR3 is 17 amino acids long. Germline V gene sequence: CDR1 SGHRS, CDR2 YFSETQ. The chain's CDR3 is CASSTGTSGRATGELFF. The CDR3 DNA reads as TGCGCCAGCAGCACCGGGACTAGCGGGAGGGCCACCGGGGAGCTGTTTTTT.

The J gene is TRBJ2-2, the V gene TRBV28; 10 bases fit TRBD2. Germline values: CDR1 MDHEN, CDR2 SYDVKM. With 5 bases clipped from V and 5 bases from J, the junction kept 11 bases outside the gene matches. The CDR3 totals 17 residues. DNA of the CDR3: TGTGCCAGCAGTCATATCATCGGACTAGCGGCGACCGGGGAGCTGTTTTTT. It codes for CASSHIIGLAATGELFF.

J is TRBJ1-3 and V is TRBV6-5; D ambiguous. Trimming took 8 bases from V and 4 from J, leaving 12 bases between them. The length of the CDR3 is 13 residues. The germline CDR1 and CDR2 sequences are MNHEY and SVGAGI. The CDR3: CASSALSGNTIYF. The CDR3 nucleotides are TGTGCCAGCTCGGCACTTTCCGGAAACACCATATATTTT.

This clone appeared a few times. This chain uses TRBV12-1 with TRBJ2-2; TRBD1 reflects the table's D call only, with no check against the DNA. TRBV12-1 is given as a pseudogene. The CDR3 consists of 15 residues. CDR3 DNA: TGTGCCAGCAGCTTTCAGGGGTCGAACACCGGGGAGCTGTTTTTT. Translating it yields CASSFQGSNTGELFF.

The chain carries TRBV6-1 and TRBJ2-5; D may be TRBD1 (6 bases). This CDR3 region has 15 residues. Germline assignment: CDR1 MNHNS and CDR2 SASEGT. Deletions cut 3 bases from V and 5 bases from J, with 16 bases between. The CDR3 is CASSEATGLAETQYF. The DNA of the CDR3 is TGTGCCAGCAGTGAGGCCACAGGGCTGGCGGAGACCCAGTACTTC.

The CDR3 DNA reads as TGTGCCAGCAGCTTGGCATGGACAGAGACCCAGTACTTC. The encoded protein is CASSLAWTETQYF. The chain joins TRBV5-4 to TRBJ2-5; no clear D gene. CDR1 is SGHNT and CDR2 is YYREEE in the germline V gene (reference sequence). V was clipped by 0 bases and J by 4 bases, with 7 bases between them. This CDR3 has 13 amino acids.

CDR3 coding DNA: TGTGCCAGCAGCTATCAGGGAAACTATGGCTACACCTTC. Residues: CASSYQGNYGYTF. This chain joins TRBV5-6 and TRBJ1-2, with D perhaps TRBD1 (5 bases). This CDR3 spans 13 amino acids. CDR1 and CDR2 (germline): SGHDT, YYEEEE. V gave up 3 bases and J gave up 2 bases, with 8 bases separating them. Using reference TRBV5-6 and TRBJ1-2 for the parts outside the CDR3, the full variable domain is DAGVTQSPTHLIKTRGQQVTLRCSPKSGHDTVSWYQQALGQGPQFIFQYYEEEERQRGNFPDRFSGHQFPNYSSELNVNALLLGDSALYLCASSYQGNYGYTFGSGTRLTVV.

CDR3 nucleotide sequence: TGCGCCAGCACCCCAGGGCATCGGACTAGCGGGAACTACGAGCAGTACTTC. It yields the protein CASTPGHRTSGNYEQYF. The chain combines TRBV23-1 with TRBJ2-7; 12 bases align to TRBD2. Being an ORF, TRBV23-1 has a function that is uncertain. Trimming removed 7 bases from V and 3 bases from J; junction bases left unmatched: 13. This CDR3 comprises 17 residues.